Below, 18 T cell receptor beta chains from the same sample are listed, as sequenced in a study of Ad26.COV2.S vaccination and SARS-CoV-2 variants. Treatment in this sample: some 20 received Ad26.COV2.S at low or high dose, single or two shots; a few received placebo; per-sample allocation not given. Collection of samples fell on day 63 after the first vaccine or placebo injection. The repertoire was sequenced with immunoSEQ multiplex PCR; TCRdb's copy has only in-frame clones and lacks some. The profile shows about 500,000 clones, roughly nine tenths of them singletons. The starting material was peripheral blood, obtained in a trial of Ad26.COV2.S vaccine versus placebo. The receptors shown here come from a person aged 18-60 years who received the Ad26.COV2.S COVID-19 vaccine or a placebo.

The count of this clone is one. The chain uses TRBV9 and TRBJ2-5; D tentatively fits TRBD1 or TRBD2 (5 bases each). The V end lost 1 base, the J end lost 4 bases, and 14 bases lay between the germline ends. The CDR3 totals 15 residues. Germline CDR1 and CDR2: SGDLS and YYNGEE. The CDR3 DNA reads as TGTGCCAGCAGCGTATGGGACGGGTTGTTAGAGACCCAGTACTTC. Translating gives CASSVWDGLLETQYF.

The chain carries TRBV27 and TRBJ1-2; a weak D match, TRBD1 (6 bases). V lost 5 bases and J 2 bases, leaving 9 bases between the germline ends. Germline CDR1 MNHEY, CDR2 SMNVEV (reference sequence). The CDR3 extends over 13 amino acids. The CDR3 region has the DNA TGTGCCAGCAGTGGGACATCCAACTATGGCTACACCTTC. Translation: CASSGTSNYGYTF.

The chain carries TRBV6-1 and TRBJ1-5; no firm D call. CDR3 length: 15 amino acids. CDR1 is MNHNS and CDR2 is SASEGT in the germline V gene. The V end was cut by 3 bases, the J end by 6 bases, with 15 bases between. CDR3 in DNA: TGTGCCAGCAGTGAGATGATGGGGTTCGTTCAGCCCCAGCATTTT. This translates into CASSEMMGFVQPQHF.

The CDR3: CASSWSGRGAEDTQYF. In DNA, the CDR3 is TGTGCCAGCAGTTGGAGTGGGCGGGGGGCTGAAGATACGCAGTATTTT. The V gene is TRBV27, the J gene TRBJ2-3; 8 nucleotides agree with TRBD2. The J segment lost 5 bases and the V segment lost 4 bases, leaving 11 bases of the junction unmatched. CDR1 and CDR2 from the germline V gene are MNHEY and SMNVEV (reference sequence). The CDR3 sequence is 16 residues long.

The CDR3 is CASSYDRRNSPLHF. The CDR3 DNA reads as TGTGCCAGCAGTTACGACAGGAGGAATTCACCCCTCCACTTT. This chain uses TRBV6-5 with TRBJ1-6; weak D call: TRBD1 (6 bases). The CDR3 is 14 amino acids. V was shortened by 2 bases and J by 7 bases, with 9 bases between the two germline ends. From germline, CDR1 is MNHEY and CDR2 SVGAGI.

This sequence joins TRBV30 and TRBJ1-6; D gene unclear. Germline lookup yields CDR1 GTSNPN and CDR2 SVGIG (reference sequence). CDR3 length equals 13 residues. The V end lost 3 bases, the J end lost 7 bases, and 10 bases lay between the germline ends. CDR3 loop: CAWSPALNSPLHF. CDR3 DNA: TGTGCCTGGAGCCCAGCCTTAAATTCACCCCTCCACTTT. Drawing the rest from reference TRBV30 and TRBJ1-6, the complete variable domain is SQTIHQWPATLVQPVGSPLSLECTVEGTSNPNLYWYRQAAGRGLQLLFYSVGIGQISSEVPQNLSASRPQDRQFILSSKKLLLSDSGFYLCAWSPALNSPLHFGNGTRLTVT.

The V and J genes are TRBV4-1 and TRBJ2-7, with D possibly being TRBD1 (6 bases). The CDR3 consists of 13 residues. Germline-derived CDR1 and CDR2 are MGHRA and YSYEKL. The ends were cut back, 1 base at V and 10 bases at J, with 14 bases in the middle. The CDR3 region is CASSQGNRAPQYF. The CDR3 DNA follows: TGCGCCAGCAGCCAAGGTAACAGGGCCCCTCAGTACTTC.

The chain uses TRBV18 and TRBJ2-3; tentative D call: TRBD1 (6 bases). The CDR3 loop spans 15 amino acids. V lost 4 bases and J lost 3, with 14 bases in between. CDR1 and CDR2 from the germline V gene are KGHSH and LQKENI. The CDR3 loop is CASSLAFGQTDTQYF. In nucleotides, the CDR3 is TGTGCCAGCTCACTTGCTTTCGGACAGACAGATACGCAGTATTTT.

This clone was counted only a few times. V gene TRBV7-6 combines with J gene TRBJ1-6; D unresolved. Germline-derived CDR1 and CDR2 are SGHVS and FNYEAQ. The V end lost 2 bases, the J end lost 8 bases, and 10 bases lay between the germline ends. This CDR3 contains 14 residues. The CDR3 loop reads CASSLRHLDSPLHF. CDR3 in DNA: TGTGCCAGCAGCTTAAGACACTTAGATTCACCCCTCCACTTT.

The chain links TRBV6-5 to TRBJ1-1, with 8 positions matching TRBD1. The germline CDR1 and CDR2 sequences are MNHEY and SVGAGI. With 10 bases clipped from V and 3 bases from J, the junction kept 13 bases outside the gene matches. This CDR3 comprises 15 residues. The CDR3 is CAKPDRVSVDTEAFF. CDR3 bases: TGTGCCAAACCGGACAGGGTCTCTGTCGACACTGAAGCTTTCTTT.

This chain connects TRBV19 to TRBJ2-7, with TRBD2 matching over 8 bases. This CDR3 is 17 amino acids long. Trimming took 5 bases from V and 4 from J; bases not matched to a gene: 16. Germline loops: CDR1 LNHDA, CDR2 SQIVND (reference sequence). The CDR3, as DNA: TGTGCCAGTAGTCTTCATGCCGGGACTAGTTCGAGGTACGAGCAGTACTTC. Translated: CASSLHAGTSSRYEQYF.

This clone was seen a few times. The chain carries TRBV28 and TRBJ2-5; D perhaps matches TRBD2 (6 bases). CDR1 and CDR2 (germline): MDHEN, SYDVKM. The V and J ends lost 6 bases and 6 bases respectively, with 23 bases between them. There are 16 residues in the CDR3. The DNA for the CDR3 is TGTGCCAGCAGATCCCCCGGGTCGGAGGGGTATAAGACCCAGTACTTC. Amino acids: CASRSPGSEGYKTQYF. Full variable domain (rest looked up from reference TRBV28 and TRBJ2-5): DVKVTQSSRYLVKRTGEKVFLECVQDMDHENMFWYRQDPGLGLRLIYFSYDVKMKEKGDIPEGYSVSREKKERFSLILESASTNQTSMYLCASRSPGSEGYKTQYFGPGTRLLVL.

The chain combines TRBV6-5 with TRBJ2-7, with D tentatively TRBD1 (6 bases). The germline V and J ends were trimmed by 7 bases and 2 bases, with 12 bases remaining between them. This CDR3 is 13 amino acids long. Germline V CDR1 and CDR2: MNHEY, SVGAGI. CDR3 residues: CASTKTGAYEQYF. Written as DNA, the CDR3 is TGTGCCAGCACCAAGACAGGAGCCTACGAGCAGTACTTC.

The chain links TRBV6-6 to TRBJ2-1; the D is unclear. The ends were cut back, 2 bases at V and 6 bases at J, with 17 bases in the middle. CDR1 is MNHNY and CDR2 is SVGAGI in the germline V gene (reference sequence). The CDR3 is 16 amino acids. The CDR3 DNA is TGTGCCAGCAGTTACAGTGGGCTAGGAGTCACCAATGAGCAGTTCTTC. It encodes CASSYSGLGVTNEQFF.

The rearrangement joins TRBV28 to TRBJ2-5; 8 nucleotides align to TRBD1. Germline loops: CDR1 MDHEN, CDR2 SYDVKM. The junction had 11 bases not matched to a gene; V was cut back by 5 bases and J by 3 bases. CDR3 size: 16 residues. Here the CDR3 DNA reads TGTGCCAGCAGTCCCCAGGGGGCGGGGCCCAAAGAGACCCAGTACTTC. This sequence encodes CASSPQGAGPKETQYF.

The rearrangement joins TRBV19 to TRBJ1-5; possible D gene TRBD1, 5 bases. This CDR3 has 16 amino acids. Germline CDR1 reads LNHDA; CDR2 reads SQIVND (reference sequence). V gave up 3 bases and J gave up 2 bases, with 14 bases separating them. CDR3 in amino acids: CASSILGRAGNQPQHF. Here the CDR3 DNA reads TGTGCCAGTAGTATCTTGGGCAGGGCCGGCAATCAGCCCCAGCATTTT.

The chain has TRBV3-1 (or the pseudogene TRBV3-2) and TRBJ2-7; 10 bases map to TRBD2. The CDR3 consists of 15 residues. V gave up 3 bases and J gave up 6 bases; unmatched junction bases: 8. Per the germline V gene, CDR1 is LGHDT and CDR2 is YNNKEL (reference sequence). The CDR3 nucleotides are TGTGCCAGCAGCCACCTAAGCGGGAGGGCGGTCGAGCAGTACTTC. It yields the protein CASSHLSGRAVEQYF.

DNA of the CDR3: TGTGCCAGTAGTAAGACAGGCAATCAGCCCCAGCATTTT. This gives the protein CASSKTGNQPQHF. The chain uses TRBV19 and TRBJ1-5, with D possibly TRBD1 on 5 matching bases. V gave up 4 bases and J gave up 2 bases, with 6 bases separating them. CDR1 is LNHDA, CDR2 SQIVND, per germline (reference sequence). The CDR3 consists of 13 residues.